What follows are 25 T cell receptor beta chains derived from one specimen sequenced in a study of early stage breast cancer tumors. The repertoire was sequenced with immunoSEQ multiplex PCR; TCRdb's copy has only in-frame clones and lacks some. The repertoire holds around 28,000 clones, with around 75% as singletons. Sequencing was performed on breast tumor tissue. The receptors were sampled from a person in their thirties with breast cancer.

This clone was recorded a few times. The V gene is TRBV4-2, the J gene TRBJ2-3, with 9 bases that match TRBD2. V gave up 1 base and J gave up 6 bases; unmatched junction bases: 5. Germline V gives CDR1 LGHNA, CDR2 YNFKEQ. The CDR3 spans 15 residues. The CDR3 here is CASSQGSGRIDTQYF. Written as DNA, the CDR3 is TGTGCCAGCAGCCAAGGCAGCGGGAGGATCGATACGCAGTATTTT.

V and J are TRBV6-5 and TRBJ2-1; TRBD2 matches at 8 bases. The CDR3 length is 16 residues. The V and J ends lost 4 bases and 4 bases, in that order; junction bases with no gene match: 9. Germline V gene data show CDR1 as MNHEY and CDR2 as SVGAGI. The CDR3 region is CASSSPRGGRYNEQFF. CDR3 DNA sequence: TGTGCCAGCAGTTCCCCCCGGGGGGGCCGTTACAATGAGCAGTTCTTC.

This clone was seen more than once but under ten times. The chain joins TRBV6-5 to TRBJ1-1; D remains unclear. The CDR3 is 14 residues long. Germline CDR1 is MNHEY and CDR2 is SVGAGI. Trimming stripped 8 bases from V and 5 bases from J, with 18 bases between. DNA for the CDR3: TGTGCCAGCGTCGGGGTGCAGGAAAAGACTGAAGCTTTCTTT. Residues: CASVGVQEKTEAFF.

The V and J genes are TRBV4-2 and TRBJ1-4; D gene ambiguous. This CDR3 contains 15 residues. With 4 bases removed from V and 7 bases from J, the gap between germline ends came to 16 bases. Germline loops: CDR1 LGHNA, CDR2 YNFKEQ. CDR3 sequence (DNA): TGTGCCAGCAGCCCCCGCGCCGCCCGAGGTGAAAAACTGTTTTTT. Residues: CASSPRAARGEKLFF.

This clone was observed a handful of times. V and J are TRBV6-5 and TRBJ2-5, with TRBD1 matching over 7 bases. The CDR3 runs to 15 residues. Germline V gene lookup returns CDR1 MNHEY and CDR2 SVGAGI. The V and J ends lost 0 bases and 5 bases, in that order; junction bases with no gene match: 6. The chain's CDR3 is CASSYSWPTGETQYF. For the CDR3, the DNA is TGTGCCAGCAGTTACTCCTGGCCGACAGGGGAGACCCAGTACTTC.

The rearrangement links TRBV30 to TRBJ1-1; D is unclear. The CDR3 loop spans 13 amino acids. Germline loops: CDR1 GTSNPN, CDR2 SVGIG (reference sequence). Between the trimmed V and J ends, which lost 3 bases and 6 bases, there was a span of 14 bases. CDR3 loop: CAWSRARSAEAFF. The CDR3 DNA reads TGTGCCTGGAGCCGTGCCCGATCCGCTGAAGCTTTCTTT.

This clone rates as medium-sized. This rearrangement joins TRBV7-3 to TRBJ2-1; 7 positions match TRBD2. This CDR3 spans 15 amino acids. CDR1 is SGHTA and CDR2 is FQGTGA in the germline V gene. V was pared by 5 bases and J by 7 bases, with 11 bases of the junction left unmatched. CDR3 DNA: TGTGCCAGCAGCGTCACGAGCGGGAAGATGAATGAGCAGTTCTTC. It specifies CASSVTSGKMNEQFF.

This chain connects TRBV7-3 to TRBJ2-2; D is unresolved. The CDR3 runs 14 residues. V lost 3 bases and J lost 4, with 9 bases in between. Per the germline V gene, CDR1 is SGHTA and CDR2 is FQGTGA. The CDR3 nucleotides are TGTGCCAGCAGCTTCTCCTGGCCCACCGGGGAGCTGTTTTTT. It specifies CASSFSWPTGELFF.

V and J are TRBV27 and TRBJ1-1; the D gene is possibly TRBD1 (6 bases). Germline V lookup: CDR1 MNHEY, CDR2 SMNVEV (reference sequence). V dropped 2 bases and J dropped 2 bases, with 9 bases sitting between them. This CDR3 has 14 amino acids. CDR3 DNA sequence: TGTGCCAGCAGTTTAACACAGGGAAACACTGAAGCTTTCTTT. It encodes CASSLTQGNTEAFF.

This clone showed up just a few times. The J gene is TRBJ2-7, the V gene TRBV18; no reliable D call. Trimming pared 2 bases from V and 6 bases from J, leaving 5 bases between. The CDR3 runs to 11 residues. Germline assignment: CDR1 KGHSH and CDR2 LQKENI. The CDR3 spells CASSPETEQYF. CDR3 sequence (DNA): TGTGCCAGCTCACCAGAGACCGAGCAGTACTTC. Full variable domain (missing parts from reference TRBV18 and TRBJ2-7): NAGVMQNPRHLVRRRGQEARLRCSPMKGHSHVYWYRQLPEEGLKFMVYLQKENIIDESGMPKERFSAEFPKEGPSILRIQQVVRGDSAAYFCASSPETEQYFGPGTRLTVT.

The J gene is TRBJ1-2, the V gene TRBV5-6; no definite D call. The CDR3 has 13 residues. V was pared by 4 bases and J by 0 bases, with 7 bases between. The germline gives CDR1 SGHDT, CDR2 YYEEEE. CDR3: CASSQRSNYGYTF. The DNA for the CDR3 is TGTGCCAGCAGCCAAAGATCTAACTATGGCTACACCTTC.

This clone was observed a few times. V gene TRBV25-1 combines with J gene TRBJ1-1, with TRBD1 as a possible D gene (6 bases). The CDR3 contains 14 residues. In germline, CDR1 is MGHDK, CDR2 SYGVNS. Between the trimmed V and J ends, which lost 6 bases and 4 bases, there was a span of 15 bases. The CDR3 is CASSLETGFTEAFF. DNA for the CDR3: TGTGCCAGCAGCCTCGAAACAGGGTTCACTGAAGCTTTCTTT.

The chain combines TRBV5-1 with TRBJ2-1; 9 positions match TRBD2. Trimming cost V 0 bases and J 4 bases; bases outside gene matches: 5. CDR3 size: 16 residues. Per germline, CDR1 SGHRS and CDR2 YFSETQ. The CDR3 coding sequence is TGCGCCAGCAGCTTGGATAGTAGCGGGAGATACAATGAGCAGTTCTTC. Encoded protein: CASSLDSSGRYNEQFF.

The rearrangement uses TRBV9 and TRBJ2-3; D is tentatively TRBD1 or TRBD2 (5 bases each). This CDR3 region has 15 residues. Germline CDR1 and CDR2: SGDLS and YYNGEE. V was clipped by 4 bases and J by 2 bases, with 14 bases between them. DNA for the CDR3: TGTGCCAGCAGCATCCGGGACGGATACACAGATACGCAGTATTTT. Its translation is CASSIRDGYTDTQYF.

This chain joins TRBV7-2 and TRBJ1-3, with D perhaps matching TRBD1 (5 bases). This CDR3 comprises 18 residues. Germline assignment: CDR1 SGHTA and CDR2 FQGNSA. Trimming took 4 bases from V and 2 from J, leaving 21 bases between them. This chain's CDR3 is CASSSRGAGMLAGNTIYF. In DNA, the CDR3 is TGTGCCAGCAGCTCCCGAGGGGCAGGCATGTTGGCTGGAAACACCATATATTTT.

V is TRBV7-9 and J is TRBJ2-7, with 9 bases that match TRBD2. V lost 5 bases, J lost 7 bases, and 18 bases stayed unmatched. Germline V gives CDR1 SEHNR, CDR2 FQNEAQ (reference sequence). The CDR3 runs 17 residues. The CDR3 spells CASSLSIGGSGSWEQYF. The CDR3 region has the DNA TGTGCCAGCAGCCTTTCGATCGGCGGTAGCGGGAGCTGGGAGCAGTACTTC.

The sample holds a few counts of this clone. The chain combines TRBV18 with TRBJ2-2; 8 positions match TRBD1. The V segment lost 5 bases and the J segment 6 bases; nucleotides outside the gene matches: 8. The length of the CDR3 is 15 residues. In germline, CDR1 is KGHSH, CDR2 LQKENI. CDR3 in DNA: TGTGCCAGCTCAACGGGCCAGGGGGCTTCCGGGGAGCTGTTTTTT. Its protein is CASSTGQGASGELFF.

J is TRBJ1-1 and V is TRBV7-9, with D uncertain. V was trimmed by 6 bases and J by 1 base, leaving 15 bases between them. The V gene's germline CDR1 is SEHNR and CDR2 FQNEAQ (reference sequence). The CDR3 contains 15 residues. The DNA of the CDR3 is TGTGCCAGCAGTTTGAACCCTTCTAAGAACACTGAAGCTTTCTTT. This sequence encodes CASSLNPSKNTEAFF.

This clone was seen once. This chain links TRBV7-9 with TRBJ2-7, with D possibly TRBD1 on 5 matching bases. Germline CDR1 is SEHNR and CDR2 is FQNEAQ (reference sequence). The CDR3 length is 12 residues. The V end was cut by 7 bases, the J end by 3 bases, with 10 bases between. CDR3: CASTTGDYEQYF. The DNA of the CDR3 is TGTGCCAGCACTACAGGAGACTACGAGCAGTACTTC.

This chain connects TRBV6-1 to TRBJ2-2; 7 bases match TRBD1. Trimming took 6 bases from V and 4 from J; bases not matched to a gene: 8. CDR1 and CDR2 (germline): MNHNS, SASEGT. The CDR3 consists of 15 residues. CDR3 nucleotide sequence: TGTGCCAGCAGCTCCAAGACAGGGCCCACCGGGGAGCTGTTTTTT. It yields the protein CASSSKTGPTGELFF.

This rearrangement joins TRBV19 to TRBJ2-1, with 11 bases that match TRBD2. CDR1 is LNHDA and CDR2 is SQIVND in the germline V gene (reference sequence). J was trimmed by 4 bases and V by 3 bases; bases with no gene match: 2. This CDR3 comprises 15 residues. The CDR3 reads CASSIRLAGYNEQFF. The CDR3 region has the DNA TGTGCCAGTAGTATTAGACTAGCGGGGTACAATGAGCAGTTCTTC.

The chain recombines TRBV6-6 with TRBJ1-1; D perhaps matches TRBD1 (6 bases). The V and J ends lost 2 bases and 1 base respectively, with 14 bases between them. The CDR3 is 16 amino acids. Germline values: CDR1 MNHNY, CDR2 SVGAGI (reference sequence). DNA of the CDR3: TGTGCCAGCAGTTACCCCACGACAGGCGGGAACACTGAAGCTTTCTTT. Translated: CASSYPTTGGNTEAFF.

For the CDR3, the DNA is TGTGCCAGCAGTTGGTCTACCCCTCAGGGGGGAACCCAGTACTTC. It is translated as CASSWSTPQGGTQYF. The genes are TRBV6-5 and TRBJ2-5; TRBD1 is a possible D gene (7 bases). Germline values: CDR1 MNHEY, CDR2 SVGAGI. The CDR3 totals 15 residues. Trimming removed 4 bases at V and 8 bases at J, with 20 bases between.

The chain links TRBV7-2 to TRBJ1-1; D is unresolved. Trimming removed 4 bases from V and 5 bases from J, with 14 bases in between. Germline-derived CDR1 and CDR2 are SGHTA and FQGNSA. This CDR3 region has 14 residues. The chain's CDR3 is CASSSTAAGTEAFF. The CDR3 nucleotides read TGTGCCAGCAGCTCAACGGCAGCGGGGACTGAAGCTTTCTTT.

The J gene is TRBJ1-2, the V gene TRBV7-8; D gene ambiguous. This CDR3 is 15 amino acids long. V was shortened by 1 base and J by 5 bases, with 14 bases between the two germline ends. Germline CDR1 and CDR2: SGHVS and FQNEAQ. CDR3 protein: CASSLVEGKSYGYTF. In DNA, the CDR3 is TGTGCCAGCAGCTTAGTAGAGGGAAAGAGTTATGGCTACACCTTC.